A single sample is the source of the 25 T cell receptor beta chains below, sequenced in a study of blood T cell repertoires in COVID-19. TCRdb keeps only in-frame clones here, not all; method: immunoSEQ multiplex PCR. Of about 520,000 clones in the sample, 75% to 90% were seen once. Sequenced input: peripheral blood. These receptors were obtained from a human donor in a cohort sampled during active COVID-19.

Turning to this clone: A much larger clone differs from this one at a single base, so this may be a read error. The V call is TRBV2, the J call TRBJ2-2, with 8 bases matching TRBD1. Germline CDR1 and CDR2: SNHLY and FYNNEI. This CDR3 has 15 amino acids. The trim removed 6 bases at V and 0 bases at J, leaving 3 bases unmatched. The CDR3 bases are TGTGCCAGCAGGAAACAGGGGGCGAACACCGGGGAGCTGTTTTTT. The encoded protein is CASRKQGANTGELFF.

The genes are TRBV29-1 and TRBJ1-2, with TRBD1 identical over 8 bases. Germline CDR1 and CDR2: SQVTM and ANQGSEA. The CDR3 runs to 11 residues. CDR3 in amino acids: CSVQGASGYTF. In DNA form, the CDR3 reads TGCAGTGTCCAGGGGGCTAGTGGCTACACCTTC.

The chain carries TRBV27 and TRBJ1-2; D may be TRBD1 (5 bases). This CDR3 region has 16 residues. V was cut by 6 bases and J by 4 bases, with 21 bases left in between. Germline V gene lookup returns CDR1 MNHEY and CDR2 SMNVEV (reference sequence). This CDR3 reads CASSFLGGLASYGYTF. CDR3 sequence (DNA): TGTGCCAGCAGCTTTCTCGGGGGGTTGGCTAGCTATGGCTACACCTTC.

V usage is TRBV2 and J usage is TRBJ2-7, with 7 bases that match TRBD2. The length of the CDR3 is 15 residues. The junction had 18 bases not matched to a gene; V was cut back by 7 bases and J by 9 bases. Germline V gene data show CDR1 as SNHLY and CDR2 as FYNNEI. CDR3 sequence reads: CASIPRAGLGGRQYF. The CDR3 region has the DNA TGTGCCAGCATCCCACGAGCGGGGCTGGGAGGACGGCAGTACTTC.

The J gene is TRBJ2-7, the V gene TRBV27, with 8 positions matching TRBD1. Trimming at V came to 4 bases and at J to 7 bases, leaving 12 bases not matched to a gene. Germline lookup yields CDR1 MNHEY and CDR2 SMNVEV (reference sequence). This CDR3 is built from 15 residues. CDR3 DNA sequence: TGTGCCAGCAGTTCCCTCGGGACAGGCTACTTGGAGCAGTACTTC. It is translated as CASSSLGTGYLEQYF.

The chain carries TRBV7-9 and TRBJ2-2, with unresolved D. The CDR3 contains 14 residues. The germline CDR1 and CDR2 sequences are SEHNR and FQNEAQ (reference sequence). V lost 4 bases and J 2 bases, leaving 8 bases between the germline ends. CDR3 in amino acids: CASSSQTNTGELFF. CDR3 in DNA: TGTGCCAGCAGCTCCCAGACTAACACCGGGGAGCTGTTTTTT.

J is TRBJ1-5 and V is TRBV30; D is possibly TRBD1 (5 bases). This CDR3 comprises 16 residues. V gave up 2 bases and J gave up 1 base, with 15 bases separating them. Germline assignment: CDR1 GTSNPN and CDR2 SVGIG (reference sequence). CDR3 sequence: CAWSYGRAMSNQPQHF. In DNA, the CDR3 is TGTGCCTGGAGTTACGGCAGGGCGATGAGCAATCAGCCCCAGCATTTT.

This chain uses TRBV19 with TRBJ2-5; 9 positions match TRBD1. Trimming at V came to 6 bases and at J to 1 base, leaving 3 bases not matched to a gene. The CDR3 spans 14 residues. Germline-derived CDR1 and CDR2 are LNHDA and SQIVND (reference sequence). CDR3 bases: TGTGCCAGTAGACCGACAGGGGGCCAAGAGACCCAGTACTTC. The encoded protein is CASRPTGGQETQYF.

V is TRBV4-3 and J is TRBJ2-1, with TRBD2 identical over 14 bases. The germline V gene encodes CDR1 LGHNA and CDR2 YSLEER. V lost 4 bases to trimming and J lost 8 bases; unmatched junction nucleotides: 10. CDR3 length: 17 residues. CDR3 bases: TGCGCCAGCAGCCTGGGACTAGCGGGAGACACGGGCGATGAGCAGTTCTTC. This encodes CASSLGLAGDTGDEQFF.

V and J are TRBV5-8 and TRBJ1-1, with D maybe TRBD1 (5 bases). Germline-derived CDR1 and CDR2 are SGHTS and YDEGEE. V dropped 6 bases and J dropped 1 base, with 19 bases sitting between them. This CDR3 comprises 16 residues. CDR3 sequence: CASTTPGRLPNTEAFF. The DNA of the CDR3 is TGTGCCAGCACCACCCCAGGGAGGCTCCCGAACACTGAAGCTTTCTTT.

This sequence joins TRBV5-4 and TRBJ2-7; weak D call: TRBD1 (6 bases). Deletions cut 1 base from V and 6 bases from J, with 17 bases between. The CDR3 is made up of 15 amino acids. Germline CDR1 SGHNT, CDR2 YYREEE (reference sequence). CDR3 nucleotides: TGTGCCAGCAGCTTGTCGCCAGGGGTTCTCTTCGAGCAGTACTTC. This encodes CASSLSPGVLFEQYF.

The V and J genes are TRBV7-2 and TRBJ2-2, with 10 nucleotides matching TRBD2. The CDR3 runs 15 residues. CDR1 is SGHTA and CDR2 is FQGNSA in the germline V gene. Trimming cost V 3 bases and J 6 bases; bases outside gene matches: 4. CDR3 sequence: CASSFLAGEAGELFF. CDR3 DNA: TGTGCCAGCAGCTTCCTAGCGGGAGAAGCCGGGGAGCTGTTTTTT.

V and J are TRBV5-1 and TRBJ2-5; 7 positions agree with TRBD1. From germline, CDR1 is SGHRS and CDR2 YFSETQ. Losses at the gene ends were 0 bases for V and 4 bases for J; bases not matched to a gene: 6. This CDR3 has 15 residues. The CDR3 spells CASSLGSTGLETQYF. As DNA, the CDR3 is TGCGCCAGCAGCTTGGGGTCGACAGGGCTAGAGACCCAGTACTTC.

The V gene is TRBV6-1, the J gene TRBJ2-7; 7 bases line up with TRBD1. The CDR3 is 15 residues long. With 1 base clipped from V and 1 base from J, the junction kept 4 bases outside the gene matches. Per the germline V gene, CDR1 is MNHNS and CDR2 is SASEGT. The CDR3 is CASSEGQGKSYEQYF. As DNA, the CDR3 is TGTGCCAGCAGTGAAGGACAGGGAAAATCCTACGAGCAGTACTTC.

This chain connects TRBV5-1 to TRBJ2-7, with 15 bases lining up with TRBD2. The trim removed 2 bases at V and 4 bases at J, leaving 7 bases unmatched. The germline V gene encodes CDR1 SGHRS and CDR2 YFSETQ. This CDR3 has 17 residues. CDR3 in amino acids: CASSFVPGLAGGYEQYF. CDR3 sequence (DNA): TGCGCCAGCAGCTTCGTCCCGGGACTAGCGGGAGGTTACGAGCAGTACTTC. The full variable domain, rest sourced from reference TRBV5-1 and TRBJ2-7, is KAGVTQTPRYLIKTRGQQVTLSCSPISGHRSVSWYQQTPGQGLQFLFEYFSETQRNKGNFPGRFSGRQFSNSRSEMNVSTLELGDSALYLCASSFVPGLAGGYEQYFGPGTRLTVT.

The V call is TRBV7-3, the J call TRBJ2-7; weak D call: TRBD1 (6 bases). Trimming removed 4 bases from V and 3 bases from J, with 13 bases in between. CDR3 length: 14 residues. In germline, CDR1 is SGHTA, CDR2 FQGTGA. This chain's CDR3 is CASSSQGKGYEQYF. The CDR3 DNA sequence: TGTGCCAGCAGCTCCCAGGGGAAGGGCTACGAGCAGTACTTC.

The genes are TRBV7-9 and TRBJ1-2, with D possibly being TRBD1 (5 bases). Germline V gene sequence: CDR1 SEHNR, CDR2 FQNEAQ (reference sequence). With 5 bases removed from V and 3 bases from J, the gap between germline ends came to 7 bases. There are 12 residues in the CDR3. The CDR3 protein is CASSLTDYGYTF. CDR3 sequence (DNA): TGTGCCAGCAGCCTGACAGACTATGGCTACACCTTC.

The CDR3 region is CATTGASLGTQYF. The CDR3 nucleotides read TGTGCCACTACAGGGGCCAGTCTCGGGACCCAGTACTTC. The chain joins TRBV19 to TRBJ2-5, with TRBD1 matching 7 bases. Germline lookup yields CDR1 LNHDA and CDR2 SQIVND (reference sequence). This CDR3 is built from 13 residues. Unmatched junction bases numbered 12, after V lost 10 bases and J lost 7 bases.

The chain has TRBV10-3 and TRBJ2-1; 9 nucleotides align to TRBD2. With 2 bases clipped from V and 5 bases from J, the junction kept 4 bases outside the gene matches. This CDR3 is 15 amino acids long. Per germline, CDR1 ENHRY and CDR2 SYGVKD. CDR3 nucleotide sequence: TGTGCCATCAGTGAGCGCGGGAGGGCCAACAATGAGCAGTTCTTC. Protein product: CAISERGRANNEQFF.

The CDR3 spells CASSQDAGLSTDTQYF. CDR3 sequence (DNA): TGTGCCAGCAGCCAAGATGCAGGGCTAAGCACAGATACGCAGTATTTT. The chain is built from TRBV14 and TRBJ2-3, with a tentative D call TRBD1 (5 bases). Trimming removed 0 bases from V and 0 bases from J, with 10 bases in between. The CDR3 sequence is 16 residues long. Germline lookup yields CDR1 SGHDN and CDR2 FVKESK.

This chain connects TRBV5-1 to TRBJ1-1; no firm D call. The CDR3 runs 17 residues. Between the trimmed V and J ends, which lost 0 bases and 0 bases, there was a span of 15 bases. Germline CDR1 reads SGHRS; CDR2 reads YFSETQ. CDR3 amino acids: CASSLAGATVMNTEAFF. The CDR3 bases are TGCGCCAGCAGCTTGGCGGGAGCAACCGTTATGAACACTGAAGCTTTCTTT.

The rearrangement uses TRBV7-9 and TRBJ2-5; 8 bases agree with TRBD2. The CDR3 loop spans 15 amino acids. The germline gives CDR1 SEHNR, CDR2 FQNEAQ (reference sequence). The V segment lost 9 bases and the J segment 1 base; nucleotides outside the gene matches: 10. Here the CDR3 DNA reads TGTGCCAGTCCCCTGTTGCGGGAGGCCCAAGAGACCCAGTACTTC. Translated: CASPLLREAQETQYF.

Note on this clone: Other DNA sequences in the sample encode the same CDR3. This chain connects TRBV5-6 to TRBJ1-1, with D perhaps matching TRBD1 (5 bases). CDR3 length equals 12 residues. V was trimmed by 4 bases and J by 4 bases, leaving 8 bases between them. Germline loops: CDR1 SGHDT, CDR2 YYEEEE. The CDR3 spells CASSPGGTEAFF. CDR3 nucleotides: TGTGCCAGCAGCCCGGGGGGCACTGAAGCTTTCTTT. The variable domain in full, with the rest retrieved from reference TRBV5-6 and TRBJ1-1, is DAGVTQSPTHLIKTRGQQVTLRCSPKSGHDTVSWYQQALGQGPQFIFQYYEEEERQRGNFPDRFSGHQFPNYSSELNVNALLLGDSALYLCASSPGGTEAFFGQGTRLTVV.

DNA of the CDR3: TGTGCCAGCTCACCATCGGGACAGGGTCCTGAAAAACTGTTTTTT. Protein: CASSPSGQGPEKLFF. The chain links TRBV18 to TRBJ1-4; 9 bases are shared with TRBD1. Germline lookup yields CDR1 KGHSH and CDR2 LQKENI. V shed 2 bases and J 7 bases; nucleotides not matched to a gene: 5. This CDR3 comprises 15 residues.

The rearrangement links TRBV13 to TRBJ2-1; 14 bases are shared with TRBD2. The CDR3 consists of 15 residues. Trimming at V came to 5 bases and at J to 6 bases, leaving 3 bases not matched to a gene. In germline, CDR1 is PRHDT, CDR2 FYEKMQ (reference sequence). The CDR3 coding sequence is TGTGCCAGCAGCCTGGGGACTAGCGGGGGCAATGAGCAGTTCTTC. It translates to CASSLGTSGGNEQFF.